This T cell receptor beta chain was captured by sequencing in a study of cytomegalovirus exposure and HLA in healthy donors. Study-wide results and caveats: 150 to 200 TCR beta chains were listed as cytomegalovirus-associated.

Data came from immunoSEQ multiplex PCR; TCRdb stores just in-frame clones and leaves some out. The repertoire holds about 360,000 clones, 86% seen once, with 0.65% to 0.95% in the top ten. In its sample, this clone was seen once. Its antigen is as yet unknown. The sample carries other DNA sequences with the same CDR3. The CDR3 runs 14 residues. Losses at the gene ends were 0 bases for V and 2 bases for J; bases not matched to a gene: 0. CDR1 and CDR2 from the germline V gene are SGHNT and YYREEE (reference sequence). The source is a young woman in good health and CMV-seronegative. The sequencing input was PBMCs. The chain has TRBV5-4 and TRBJ1-2; 8 nucleotides line up with TRBD1. The CDR3: CASSLAGGNYGYTF. The CDR3 coding sequence is TGTGCCAGCAGCTTGGCAGGGGGCAACTATGGCTACACCTTC.